These T cell receptor beta chains were read from a single sample in a study of blood T cell repertoires in COVID-19. The assay was immunoSEQ multiplex PCR, and TCRdb's table has in-frame clones only and misses some. This table holds under 300,000 clones, around 87% found once. Input material: PBMCs or T cells enriched from blood (not recorded which). The source of these receptors is a woman younger than 45 with acute COVID-19. Each CDR3 is given with its conserved first and last residue. D genes are given only for firm matches. For some rows the clone size is stated as once, few or many, or as a class when expanded; others skip it.

cdr3_aa: CASIRQENTEAFF
cdr3_nt: TGTGCCAGTATTCGCCAGGAGAACACTGAAGCTTTCTTT
clone_size: -
v_call: TRBV19
j_call: TRBJ1-1
d_call: -

cdr3_aa: CASSLILRTRTMNTEAFF
cdr3_nt: TGTGCCAGCAGCCTTATCCTCAGGACAAGGACTATGAACACTGAAGCTTTCTTT
clone_size: -
v_call: TRBV5-8
j_call: TRBJ1-1
d_call: -

cdr3_aa: CASSFSSSGGGGELFF
cdr3_nt: TGTGCCAGCAGCTTTAGCTCTAGCGGGGGTGGCGGGGAGCTGTTTTTT
clone_size: few
v_call: TRBV7-8
j_call: TRBJ2-2
d_call: TRBD2

cdr3_aa: CASSGYTDTQYF
cdr3_nt: TGTGCCAGCAGTGGCTACACAGATACGCAGTATTTT
clone_size: -
v_call: TRBV2
j_call: TRBJ2-3
d_call: -

cdr3_aa: CASSLDLTRRTGELFF
cdr3_nt: TGTGCCAGCAGCTTAGATTTGACTAGACGCACCGGGGAGCTGTTTTTT
clone_size: -
v_call: TRBV7-9
j_call: TRBJ2-2
d_call: -

cdr3_aa: CASSARQNLNTEAFF
cdr3_nt: TGTGCCAGCAGCGCCAGACAGAATTTGAACACTGAAGCTTTCTTT
clone_size: -
v_call: TRBV7-9
j_call: TRBJ1-1
d_call: -

cdr3_aa: CASSGPLAGPRAGELFF
cdr3_nt: TGTGCCAGCAGTGGACCACTAGCGGGGCCTCGGGCCGGGGAGCTGTTTTTT
clone_size: -
v_call: TRBV2
j_call: TRBJ2-2
d_call: TRBD2

cdr3_aa: CSVEGVGGQGETQYF
cdr3_nt: TGCAGCGTTGAAGGCGTGGGGGGACAGGGAGAGACCCAGTACTTC
clone_size: -
v_call: TRBV29-1
j_call: TRBJ2-5
d_call: TRBD1

cdr3_aa: CASSRSGGAYEQYF
cdr3_nt: TGTGCCAGCAGCCGTAGCGGGGGGGCGTACGAGCAGTACTTC
clone_size: -
v_call: TRBV7-6
j_call: TRBJ2-7
d_call: TRBD2

cdr3_aa: CASSEPSQGTGHNEKLFF
cdr3_nt: TGCGCCAGCAGTGAGCCCTCCCAGGGTACGGGACATAATGAAAAACTGTTTTTT
clone_size: -
v_call: TRBV10-1
j_call: TRBJ1-4
d_call: -

cdr3_aa: CASSLVAPSGRLGTDTQYF
cdr3_nt: TGTGCCAGCAGCTTAGTTGCACCTAGCGGGAGATTGGGCACAGATACGCAGTATTTT
clone_size: -
v_call: TRBV7-9
j_call: TRBJ2-3
d_call: TRBD2

cdr3_aa: CAISEETGGYEQYF
cdr3_nt: TGTGCCATCAGTGAGGAAACAGGGGGCTACGAGCAGTACTTC
clone_size: -
v_call: TRBV10-3
j_call: TRBJ2-7
d_call: TRBD1

cdr3_aa: CASSWAGPGNGYTF
cdr3_nt: TGTGCCAGCAGTTGGGCAGGACCGGGGAATGGCTACACCTTC
clone_size: -
v_call: TRBV6-5
j_call: TRBJ1-2
d_call: -

cdr3_aa: CAISVGQTYEQYF
cdr3_nt: TGTGCCATCAGTGTCGGACAGACCTACGAGCAGTACTTC
clone_size: -
v_call: TRBV10-3
j_call: TRBJ2-7
d_call: -

cdr3_aa: CASSPDRVQPQHF
cdr3_nt: TGTGCCAGTAGCCCCGACAGGGTTCAGCCCCAGCATTTT
clone_size: -
v_call: TRBV19
j_call: TRBJ1-5
d_call: TRBD1

cdr3_aa: CASRFGGRTEAFF
cdr3_nt: TGTGCCAGCAGGTTTGGCGGCCGCACTGAAGCTTTCTTT
clone_size: -
v_call: TRBV27
j_call: TRBJ1-1
d_call: -

cdr3_aa: CASRTGGLNVSPLHF
cdr3_nt: TGTGCCAGCAGGACAGGGGGGTTGAACGTCTCACCCCTCCACTTT
clone_size: -
v_call: TRBV28
j_call: TRBJ1-6
d_call: TRBD1

cdr3_aa: CASSQVGTGKKETQYF
cdr3_nt: TGTGCCAGCAGCCAAGTAGGGACAGGAAAGAAAGAGACCCAGTACTTC
clone_size: -
v_call: TRBV14
j_call: TRBJ2-5
d_call: TRBD1

cdr3_aa: CAGYRDGQNGYTF
cdr3_nt: TGTGCCGGGTATAGAGACGGACAGAATGGCTACACCTTC
clone_size: -
v_call: TRBV21-1
j_call: TRBJ1-2
d_call: -

cdr3_aa: CASSVEQVTNYGYTF
cdr3_nt: TGTGCCAGCAGCGTAGAACAGGTTACTAACTATGGCTACACCTTC
clone_size: -
v_call: TRBV9
j_call: TRBJ1-2
d_call: -

cdr3_aa: CASSLVASGTQYF
cdr3_nt: TGTGCCAGCAGCTTAGTGGCTAGTGGGACCCAGTACTTC
clone_size: -
v_call: TRBV13
j_call: TRBJ2-5
d_call: -

cdr3_aa: CASSLERRVSGANVLTF
cdr3_nt: TGTGCCAGCAGTTTAGAGCGCAGAGTATCTGGGGCCAACGTCCTGACTTTC
clone_size: few
v_call: TRBV27
j_call: TRBJ2-6
d_call: -

cdr3_aa: CASSLRVPDREDTEAFF
cdr3_nt: TGTGCCAGCAGTTTAAGAGTCCCGGACAGGGAAGACACTGAAGCTTTCTTT
clone_size: -
v_call: TRBV28
j_call: TRBJ1-1
d_call: TRBD1

cdr3_aa: CASRLQGEGNQPQHF
cdr3_nt: TGTGCCAGTAGGCTCCAGGGGGAAGGCAATCAGCCCCAGCATTTT
clone_size: -
v_call: TRBV19
j_call: TRBJ1-5
d_call: TRBD1

cdr3_aa: CASSSLTGIETQYF
cdr3_nt: TGTGCCAGCAGCTCGCTGACAGGGATTGAGACCCAGTACTTC
clone_size: -
v_call: TRBV11-2
j_call: TRBJ2-5
d_call: TRBD1

cdr3_aa: CASSQQGSGNTIYF
cdr3_nt: TGCGCCAGCAGCCAACAGGGCTCTGGAAACACCATATATTTT
clone_size: -
v_call: TRBV4-1
j_call: TRBJ1-3
d_call: -

cdr3_aa: CASSWGQEGQPQHF
cdr3_nt: TGTGCCAGCAGCTGGGGACAGGAGGGTCAGCCCCAGCATTTT
clone_size: -
v_call: TRBV6-5
j_call: TRBJ1-5
d_call: TRBD1

cdr3_aa: CASSQEGQGSYEQYF
cdr3_nt: TGCGCCAGCAGCCAAGAAGGACAGGGCTCCTACGAGCAGTACTTC
clone_size: -
v_call: TRBV4-1
j_call: TRBJ2-7
d_call: TRBD1

cdr3_aa: CASKSGTGDSPLHF
cdr3_nt: TGTGCCAGTAAGAGCGGGACAGGGGATTCACCCCTCCACTTT
clone_size: -
v_call: TRBV19
j_call: TRBJ1-6
d_call: TRBD1

cdr3_aa: CASSFGLAGGSYEQYF
cdr3_nt: TGTGCCAGCAGCTTCGGACTAGCGGGAGGTTCCTACGAGCAGTACTTC
clone_size: -
v_call: TRBV7-9
j_call: TRBJ2-7
d_call: TRBD2

cdr3_aa: CASSQGRTYEQYF
cdr3_nt: TGCGCCAGCAGCCAGGGGAGAACGTACGAGCAGTACTTC
clone_size: -
v_call: TRBV4-3
j_call: TRBJ2-7
d_call: -

cdr3_aa: CASSETGTTEAFF
cdr3_nt: TGTGCCAGCAGCGAAACCGGGACAACTGAAGCTTTCTTT
clone_size: -
v_call: TRBV9
j_call: TRBJ1-1
d_call: -